One and the same sample provided the 6 T cell receptor beta chains below, sequenced in a study of T cells expressing NK-cell markers. Reanalyzing the 5' RACE reads, TCRdb keeps one entry per CDR3 protein, without DNA. Found here are 160,000 or so distinct CDR3 sequences; the top ten clones hold about a fifth. The sequenced sample consisted of blood T cells: a sorted CD56 or NKG2C T cell subset, CD4+ or CD8+ T cells, or bulk PBMC T cells (not recorded which). The receptors were sampled from a woman between 18 and 70 years old in good health.

V is TRBV9 and J is TRBJ1-1; TCRdb reports TRBD1, a call that lacks DNA to check it against. This CDR3 region has 15 residues. Germline V gives CDR1 SGDLS, CDR2 YYNGEE. CDR3 sequence: CASSVSQGLNTEAFF.

This chain uses TRBV29-1 with TRBJ2-2; TCRdb reports TRBD1, a call that lacks DNA to check it against. Germline lookup yields CDR1 SQVTM and CDR2 ANQGSEA. This CDR3 region has 12 residues. The CDR3 loop is CSVKRGAGELFF.

The V and J genes are TRBV15 and TRBJ2-7; the TRBD2 assignment by TCRdb is unverifiable without DNA. Germline V CDR1 and CDR2: LNHNV, YYDKDF (reference sequence). The CDR3 covers 16 residues. Here the CDR3 reads CATSRGTSGGPREQYF.

The rearrangement links TRBV30 to TRBJ2-3; TCRdb's D call, TRBD2, is unchecked because there is no DNA. Germline CDR1 and CDR2: GTSNPN and SVGIG (reference sequence). CDR3 length: 13 residues. CDR3: CAWSSPAGMGQYF.

CDR3 residues: CASSPTSGVTYNEQFF. This chain connects TRBV5-4 to TRBJ2-1; TCRdb returns TRBD2, unconfirmable since there is no DNA. This CDR3 has 16 amino acids. The germline V gene has CDR1 SGHNT and CDR2 YYREEE (reference sequence).

The chain combines TRBV10-3 with TRBJ2-7; the TRBD2 assignment by TCRdb is unverifiable without DNA. Germline loops: CDR1 ENHRY, CDR2 SYGVKD. The CDR3 extends over 13 amino acids. CDR3 region: CATNLAGGPRLYF.